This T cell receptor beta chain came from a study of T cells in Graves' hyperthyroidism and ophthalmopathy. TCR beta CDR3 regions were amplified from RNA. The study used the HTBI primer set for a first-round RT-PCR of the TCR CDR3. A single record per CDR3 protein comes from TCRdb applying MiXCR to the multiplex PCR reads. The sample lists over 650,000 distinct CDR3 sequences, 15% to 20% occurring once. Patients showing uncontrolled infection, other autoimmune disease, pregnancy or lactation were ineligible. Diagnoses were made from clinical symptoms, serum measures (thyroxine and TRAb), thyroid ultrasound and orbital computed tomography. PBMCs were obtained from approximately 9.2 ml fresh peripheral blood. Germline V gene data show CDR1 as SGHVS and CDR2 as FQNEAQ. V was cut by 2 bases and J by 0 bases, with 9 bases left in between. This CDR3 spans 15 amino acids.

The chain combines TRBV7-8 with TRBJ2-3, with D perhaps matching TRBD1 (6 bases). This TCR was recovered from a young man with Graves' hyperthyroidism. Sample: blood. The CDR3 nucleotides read TGTGCCAGCAGCTTATTGGACAGAAGCACAGATACGCAGTATTTT. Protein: CASSLLDRSTDTQYF.